Included here is one TCR beta chain sequence, with context. What antigen it recognizes has not been identified. No per-base quality is available; no much larger clone lies one base away. The sample comes from a study of CD4 T cell repertoires in COVID-19 (dated by TCRdb to about 2021). Some background on the complete study: To analyze cross-reactivity, the CFSE-low cells were expanded with IL-2 for roughly ten days and then labeled again and restimulated with spike proteins from other coronaviruses. Naturally processed CD4+ T cell responses to SARS-CoV-2 spike and nucleoprotein were characterized in COVID-19-recovered individuals, and clonal composition was assessed by TCR Vbeta sequencing. TCR Vbeta repertoire analysis of SARS-CoV-2-reactive T cells was conducted at the subset level in a few recovered individuals. Overall study results and their limits: Two or all three memory subsets shared several of the most expanded SARS-CoV-2-reactive clonotypes, which suggests intraclonal diversification. Between about 6 and 26% of SARS-CoV-2 clonotypes were also found in SARS-CoV and/or HKU1 spike-stimulated secondary cultures, consistent with cross-reactivity.

Libraries came from the immunoSEQ multiplex PCR assay. Under the source paper's analysis protocol: Repertoire overlap between subsets was quantified using the Chao-Jaccard similarity index and counts of shared clonotypes. TCRdb's version of the immuneACCESS table is confined to in-frame rearrangements and falls short of the full clone set. An unresolved V gene accounts for under half of the shortfall where checked; the remainder is of unknown origin. D and trimming were read from the DNA, whereas the V and J calls and clone size are those reported in that table. Within this sample are some 71,000 clones, with about 80% of them counted one time only. The ten largest clones represent around 0.58% of the sample. Clipping removes 6 bases from V and 10 bases from J, with 13 as the unmatched junction base count. Taken from cysteine to phenylalanine, the CDR3 has 17 residues. Kept here is only the CDR3 DNA, which spans 51 bases and is read in frame from base 1. CDR1 and CDR2, per the germline V gene, are MRHNA and SNTAGT.

The time point label, read with the paper, signifies: sample from a COVID-19-recovered individual after infection. The donors were patients who had recovered from mild-to-severe COVID-19. Memory T cell samples that were not cultured were sequenced immediately after ex vivo isolation. CD4+ total memory, central memory, effector memory and circulating T follicular helper cells were isolated from peripheral blood mononuclear cells. The receptor chain draws on TRBV6-4 and TRBJ2-3; TRBD2 lines up with 16 middle nucleotides. This sequence originates from a human donor who had COVID-19. The sequences come from CD4+ T cells from peripheral blood, collected after recovery from COVID-19. This receptor has the CDR3 CASSPGLAGGRVGAQYF. The nucleotide sequence reads as follows: TGTGCCAGCAGCCCGGGACTAGCGGGAGGGCGGGTCGGCGCGCAGTATTTT.